This TCR beta chain originates from a study of radiation and T cells in renal cell carcinoma. Time point here: blood 2 weeks post-SBRT. Treatment indicated: 15 Gy SBRT to primary tumor, nephrectomy 4 weeks later. Blood was sampled at baseline, 2 weeks and 4 weeks after SBRT. Comments on this clone: Its antigen is currently unknown.

This table comes from immunoSEQ multiplex PCR, and its TCRdb copy is limited to in-frame clones, with some not included. Here the sample spans around 76,000 clones, roughly 87% being singletons. The study, taken as a whole, reports: From baseline, blood top tumor clonotypes peaked at 2 weeks post-radiation.

This sequence was found in a man in his sixties with renal cell carcinoma. The sample was blood, taken from a patient whose treatment included radiotherapy and nephrectomy.

CDR3 nucleotides: TGTGCCAGCAGCCAAGATACAGGGGGAGGCTACACCTTC. This codes for CASSQDTGGGYTF. The V call is TRBV4-2, the J call TRBJ1-2; TRBD1 agrees at 8 bases. CDR1 is LGHNA and CDR2 is YNFKEQ in the germline V gene. The CDR3 has 13 residues. Trimming at V came to 0 bases and at J to 8 bases, leaving 2 bases not matched to a gene.